The next 5 T cell receptor beta chains were all read from a single sample in a study of blood T cell repertoires in COVID-19. Clones were read by immunoSEQ multiplex PCR, and TCRdb kept only the in-frame ones, dropping some. The sample yields 200,000 to 300,000 clones, about 70% seen once. Sample: peripheral blood. The receptors were sampled from a woman of 80 years or more with acute or convalescent COVID-19.

The table lists this clone with a few counts. The chain recombines TRBV6-5 with TRBJ2-7, with 7 bases lining up with TRBD1. The CDR3 has 15 residues. With V trimmed by 0 bases and J by 1 base, 3 bases remained unmatched. From germline, CDR1 is MNHEY and CDR2 SVGAGI. CDR3 region: CASSYSGQLSYEQYF. The CDR3 DNA is TGTGCCAGCAGTTACTCGGGACAGCTTTCCTACGAGCAGTACTTC.

The V gene is TRBV21-1, the J gene TRBJ2-5; TRBD2 reflects the table's D call only, with no check against the DNA. TRBV21-1 is listed as a pseudogene. This CDR3 is 17 amino acids long. CDR3 bases: TGTGCCAGCAGCAGGCTAGCGGGGGGGCCGGGCACGGAGACCCAGTACTTC. Residues: CASSRLAGGPGTETQYF.

Here the CDR3 reads CASSQVPGRKQETQYF. The CDR3 bases are TGCGCCAGCAGCCAAGTACCTGGGAGGAAACAAGAGACCCAGTACTTC. V gene TRBV4-1 combines with J gene TRBJ2-5; D is possibly TRBD2 (6 bases). Looked up from germline, CDR1 is MGHRA and CDR2 is YSYEKL. V was cut by 1 base and J by 2 bases, with 14 bases left in between. The CDR3 is 16 amino acids.

This clone came up a few times. The genes are TRBV5-1 and TRBJ1-1, with D tentatively TRBD1 (5 bases). Deletions cut 0 bases from V and 1 base from J, with 10 bases between. Germline V lookup: CDR1 SGHRS, CDR2 YFSETQ. The CDR3 has 15 amino acids. This chain's CDR3 is CASSLDPQGNTEAFF. The CDR3 DNA reads as TGCGCCAGCAGCTTGGATCCGCAGGGGAACACTGAAGCTTTCTTT. The entire variable domain, with the rest obtained from reference TRBV5-1 and TRBJ1-1, is as follows: KAGVTQTPRYLIKTRGQQVTLSCSPISGHRSVSWYQQTPGQGLQFLFEYFSETQRNKGNFPGRFSGRQFSNSRSEMNVSTLELGDSALYLCASSLDPQGNTEAFFGQGTRLTVV.

The chain has TRBV5-8 and TRBJ1-5, with 8 bases identical to TRBD1. CDR1 and CDR2 (germline): SGHTS, YDEGEE. The CDR3 covers 17 residues. Trimming took 4 bases from V and 1 from J; bases not matched to a gene: 10. The CDR3 is CASSRPRTGLSNQPQHF. Written as DNA, the CDR3 is TGTGCCAGCAGCCGACCTCGGACAGGGTTAAGCAATCAGCCCCAGCATTTT. The full variable domain, completed using reference TRBV5-8 and TRBJ1-5, is EAGVTQSPTHLIKTRGQQATLRCSPISGHTSVYWYQQALGLGLQFLLWYDEGEERNRGNFPPRFSGRQFPNYSSELNVNALELEDSALYLCASSRPRTGLSNQPQHFGDGTRLSIL.